The T cell receptor (beta chain) under discussion was sequenced for a study of blood T cell repertoires in COVID-19. The overall study: Whether acute or convalescent, the COVID-19 samples came from the United States, Italy and Spain. Sources were T cells, B-cell-depleted T cells, or PBMCs; the material itself was cDNA or gDNA.

This clone came up a few times. Other DNA sequences in the same sample also yield this CDR3. The length of the CDR3 is 14 residues. Germline V gene lookup returns CDR1 MDHEN and CDR2 SYDVKM. Trimming at V came to 3 bases and at J to 6 bases, leaving 3 bases not matched to a gene. The protocol was immunoSEQ multiplex PCR, while the TCRdb copy is restricted to in-frame clones and leaves out a portion. This table holds approximately 240,000 clones, around 80% found once. The specimen was peripheral blood. The rearrangement uses TRBV28 and TRBJ1-5; 9 bases are a match to TRBD1. The sequence derives from a woman older than 75 with active or convalescent COVID-19. DNA of the CDR3: TGTGCCAGCAGTTTGGGACAGGGTTCTCAGCCCCAGCATTTT. Protein sequence: CASSLGQGSQPQHF. Filled out from reference TRBV28 and TRBJ1-5, the complete variable domain reads DVKVTQSSRYLVKRTGEKVFLECVQDMDHENMFWYRQDPGLGLRLIYFSYDVKMKEKGDIPEGYSVSREKKERFSLILESASTNQTSMYLCASSLGQGSQPQHFGDGTRLSIL.